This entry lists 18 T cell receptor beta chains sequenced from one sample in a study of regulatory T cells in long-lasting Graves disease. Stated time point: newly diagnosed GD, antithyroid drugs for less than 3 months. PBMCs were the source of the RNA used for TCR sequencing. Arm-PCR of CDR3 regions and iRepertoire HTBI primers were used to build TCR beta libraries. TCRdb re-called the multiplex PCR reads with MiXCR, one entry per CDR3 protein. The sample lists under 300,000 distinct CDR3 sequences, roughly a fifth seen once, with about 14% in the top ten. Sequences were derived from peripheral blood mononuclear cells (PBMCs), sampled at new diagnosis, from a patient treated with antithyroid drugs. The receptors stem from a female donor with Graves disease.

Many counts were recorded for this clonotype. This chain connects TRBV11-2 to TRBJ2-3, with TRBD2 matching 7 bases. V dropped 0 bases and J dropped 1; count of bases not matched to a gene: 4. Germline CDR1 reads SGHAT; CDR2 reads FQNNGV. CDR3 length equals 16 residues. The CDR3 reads CASSLEGGYGTDTQYF. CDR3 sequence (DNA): TGTGCCAGCAGCTTAGAGGGGGGGTACGGCACAGATACGCAGTATTTT.

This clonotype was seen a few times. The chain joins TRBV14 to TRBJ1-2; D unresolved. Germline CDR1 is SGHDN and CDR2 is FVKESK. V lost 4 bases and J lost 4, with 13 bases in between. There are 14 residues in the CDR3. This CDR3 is CASSRLTDLYGYTF. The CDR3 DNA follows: TGTGCCAGCAGCCGCCTAACTGATCTCTATGGCTACACCTTC. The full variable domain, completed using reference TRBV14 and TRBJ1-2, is EAGVTQFPSHSVIEKGQTVTLRCDPISGHDNLYWYRRVMGKEIKFLLHFVKESKQDESGMPNNRFLAERTGGTYSTLKVQPAELEDSGVYFCASSRLTDLYGYTFGSGTRLTVV.

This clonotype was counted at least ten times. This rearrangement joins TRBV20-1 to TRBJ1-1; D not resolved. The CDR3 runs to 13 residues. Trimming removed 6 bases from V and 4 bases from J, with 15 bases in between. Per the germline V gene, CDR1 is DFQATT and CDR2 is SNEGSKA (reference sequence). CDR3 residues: CSAEGQSLTEAFF. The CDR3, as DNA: TGCAGTGCCGAAGGGCAGTCCCTCACTGAAGCTTTCTTT.

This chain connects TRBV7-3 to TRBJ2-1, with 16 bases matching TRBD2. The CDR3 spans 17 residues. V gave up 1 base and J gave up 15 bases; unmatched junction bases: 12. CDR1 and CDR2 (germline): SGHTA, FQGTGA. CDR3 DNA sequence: TGTGCCAGCAGCTTAAAGGGACTAGCGGGAGGGCCCGGTGTTGGGTTCTTC. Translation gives CASSLKGLAGGPGVGFF.

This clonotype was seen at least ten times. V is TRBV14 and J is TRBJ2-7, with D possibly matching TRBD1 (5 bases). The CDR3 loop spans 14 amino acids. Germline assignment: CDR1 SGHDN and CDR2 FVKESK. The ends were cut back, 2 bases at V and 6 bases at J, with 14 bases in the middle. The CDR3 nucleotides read TGTGCCAGCAGCCAATGGCCCGTGGGGCGCGAGCAGTACTTC. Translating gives CASSQWPVGREQYF.

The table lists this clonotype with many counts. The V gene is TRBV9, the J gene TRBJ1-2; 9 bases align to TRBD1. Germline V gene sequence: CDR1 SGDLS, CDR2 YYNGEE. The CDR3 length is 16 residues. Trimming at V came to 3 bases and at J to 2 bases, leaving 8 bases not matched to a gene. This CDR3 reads CASSDSTGGENYGYTF. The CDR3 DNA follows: TGTGCCAGCAGCGATTCGACAGGGGGAGAGAACTATGGCTACACCTTC. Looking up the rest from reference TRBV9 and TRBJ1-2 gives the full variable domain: DSGVTQTPKHLITATGQRVTLRCSPRSGDLSVYWYQQSLDQGLQFLIQYYNGEERAKGNILERFSAQQFPDLHSELNLSSLELGDSALYFCASSDSTGGENYGYTFGSGTRLTVV.

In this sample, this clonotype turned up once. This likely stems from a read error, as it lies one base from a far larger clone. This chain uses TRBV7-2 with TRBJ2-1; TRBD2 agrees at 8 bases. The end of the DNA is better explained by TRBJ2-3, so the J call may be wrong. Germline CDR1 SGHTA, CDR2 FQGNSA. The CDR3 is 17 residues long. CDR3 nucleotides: TGTGCCAGCAGCTTATTTGCTAGCGGGTTTCTCGCAGATACGCAGTATTTT. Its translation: CASSLFASGFLADTQYF.

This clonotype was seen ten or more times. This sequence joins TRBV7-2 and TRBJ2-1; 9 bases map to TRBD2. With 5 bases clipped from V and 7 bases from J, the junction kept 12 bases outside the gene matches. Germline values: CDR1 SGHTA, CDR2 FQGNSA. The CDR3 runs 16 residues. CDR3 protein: CASSQGRLAGINEQFF. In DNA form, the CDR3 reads TGTGCCAGCAGCCAGGGGAGGCTAGCGGGAATAAATGAGCAGTTCTTC.

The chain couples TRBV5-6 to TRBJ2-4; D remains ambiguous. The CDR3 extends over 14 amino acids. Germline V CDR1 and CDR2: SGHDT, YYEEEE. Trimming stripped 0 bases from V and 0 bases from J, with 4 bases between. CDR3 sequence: CASSLGLAKNIQYF. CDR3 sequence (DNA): TGTGCCAGCAGCTTGGGCCTAGCCAAAAACATTCAGTACTTC.

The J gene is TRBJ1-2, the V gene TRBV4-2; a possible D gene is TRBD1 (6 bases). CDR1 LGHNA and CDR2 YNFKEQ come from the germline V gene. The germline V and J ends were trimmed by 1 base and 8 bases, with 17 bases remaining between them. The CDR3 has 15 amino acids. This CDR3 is CASSQGRPGARGYTF. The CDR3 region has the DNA TGTGCCAGCAGCCAAGGACGGCCGGGGGCGCGGGGCTACACCTTC.

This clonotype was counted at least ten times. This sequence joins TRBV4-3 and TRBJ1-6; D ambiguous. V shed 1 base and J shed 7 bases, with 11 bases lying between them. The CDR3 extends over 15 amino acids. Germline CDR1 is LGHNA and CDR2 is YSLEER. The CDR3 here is CASSQVRTRNSPLHF. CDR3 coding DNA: TGCGCCAGCAGCCAAGTTCGGACCAGAAATTCACCCCTCCACTTT.

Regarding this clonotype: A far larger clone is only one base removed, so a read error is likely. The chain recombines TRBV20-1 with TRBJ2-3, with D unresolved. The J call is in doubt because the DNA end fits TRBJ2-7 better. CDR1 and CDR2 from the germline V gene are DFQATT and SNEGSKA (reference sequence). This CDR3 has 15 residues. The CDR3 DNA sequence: TGCAGTGCTAGACCTGACTTGAGCTCCTACAATGAGCAGTACTTC. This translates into CSARPDLSSYNEQYF.

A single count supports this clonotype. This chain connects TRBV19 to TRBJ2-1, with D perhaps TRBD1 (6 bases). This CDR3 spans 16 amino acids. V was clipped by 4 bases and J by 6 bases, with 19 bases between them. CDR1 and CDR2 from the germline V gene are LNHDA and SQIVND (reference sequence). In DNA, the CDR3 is TGTGCCAGTAGTAAGGCGACAGGCCTCTGGAGCAATGAGCAGTTCTTC. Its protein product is CASSKATGLWSNEQFF. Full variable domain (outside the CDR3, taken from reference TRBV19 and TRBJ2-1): DGGITQSPKYLFRKEGQNVTLSCEQNLNHDAMYWYRQDPGQGLRLIYYSQIVNDFQKGDIAEGYSVSREKKESFPLTVTSAQKNPTAFYLCASSKATGLWSNEQFFGPGTRLTVL.

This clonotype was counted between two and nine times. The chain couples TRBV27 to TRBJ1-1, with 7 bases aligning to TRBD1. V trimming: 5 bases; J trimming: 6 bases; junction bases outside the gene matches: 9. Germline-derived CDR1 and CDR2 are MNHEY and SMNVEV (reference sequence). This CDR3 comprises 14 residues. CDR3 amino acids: CASSRFRGEAEAFF. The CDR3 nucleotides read TGTGCCAGCAGTCGCTTCAGGGGGGAGGCTGAAGCTTTCTTT.

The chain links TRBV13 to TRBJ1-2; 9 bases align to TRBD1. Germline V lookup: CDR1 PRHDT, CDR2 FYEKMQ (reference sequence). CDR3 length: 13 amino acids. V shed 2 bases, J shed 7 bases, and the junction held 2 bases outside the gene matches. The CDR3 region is CASSLRQGGGYTF. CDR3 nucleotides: TGTGCCAGCAGCTTAAGACAGGGGGGTGGCTACACCTTC.

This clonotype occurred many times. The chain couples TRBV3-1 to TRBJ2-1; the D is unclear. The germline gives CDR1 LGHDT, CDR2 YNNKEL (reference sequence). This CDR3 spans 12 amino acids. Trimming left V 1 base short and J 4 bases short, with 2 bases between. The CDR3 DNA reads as TGTGCCAGCAGCCAAGCGTACAATGAGCAGTTCTTC. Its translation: CASSQAYNEQFF.

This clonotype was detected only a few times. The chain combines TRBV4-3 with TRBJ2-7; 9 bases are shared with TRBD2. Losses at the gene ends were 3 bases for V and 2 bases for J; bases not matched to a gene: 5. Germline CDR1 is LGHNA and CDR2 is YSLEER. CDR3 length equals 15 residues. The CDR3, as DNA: TGCGCCAGCAGCCAGTCTAGCGGGGACCCCTACGAGCAGTACTTC. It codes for CASSQSSGDPYEQYF.

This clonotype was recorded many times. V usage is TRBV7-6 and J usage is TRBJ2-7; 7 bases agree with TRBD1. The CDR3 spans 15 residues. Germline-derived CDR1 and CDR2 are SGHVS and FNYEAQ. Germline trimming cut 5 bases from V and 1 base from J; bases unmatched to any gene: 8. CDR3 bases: TGTGCCAGCAGCCTCGGGACAGAGGGTTCCTACGAGCAGTACTTC. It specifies CASSLGTEGSYEQYF.